This T cell receptor beta chain was obtained from a study of spatial heterogeneity in lung cancer. Overall study context: Alpha-chain sequences were detected in numbers that were consistently lower than beta-chain sequences.

This clonotype is categorized as medium-sized. Time point in this sample: sample taken at primary tumor resection. Donation came from 70 or so patients with untreated early-stage non-small cell lung cancer. Unsorted tumor, nontumor lung tissue or cryopreserved PBMC supplied the whole RNA. The library protocol tagged each TCR cDNA with a unique molecular identifier. TCRdb independently ran MiXCR on the 5' RACE reads; one entry per CDR3 protein. The sample lists roughly 5,000 distinct CDR3 sequences; around 2.7% were seen once. The sample consisted of normal lung tissue next to the tumor, taken at surgery. The sequence came from a male donor with early-stage non-small cell lung cancer.

Written as DNA, the CDR3 is TGCAGTGCTAGCCTAGGGGGGTTGTCAGATACGCAGTATTTT. This translates into CSASLGGLSDTQYF. The chain recombines TRBV20-1 with TRBJ2-3, with D perhaps assigned TRBD1 or TRBD2 (6 bases each). The CDR3 length is 14 residues. CDR1 is DFQATT and CDR2 is SNEGSKA in the germline V gene (reference sequence). V lost 3 bases, J lost 4 bases, and 14 bases lay in between.